The 25 T cell receptor beta chains listed next were all sequenced from one sample in a study of spatial heterogeneity in lung cancer. Time point defined: sample taken at primary tumor resection. TCRs were sequenced from unsorted whole RNA of tumor, nontumor lung or PBMC. TCRdb re-derived calls from the 5' RACE reads in MiXCR, one entry per CDR3 protein. The sample holds tens of thousands of distinct CDR3 sequences, roughly 13% seen once. Sequenced here: PBMCs, sampled at surgery. The receptors derive from a male donor with early-stage non-small cell lung cancer.

Many counts were recorded for this clonotype. The chain combines TRBV10-2 with TRBJ1-1; D gene uncertain. V dropped 0 bases and J dropped 6 bases, with 14 bases sitting between them. From germline, CDR1 is WSHSY and CDR2 SAAADI. This CDR3 spans 15 amino acids. This CDR3 is CASSESGESDPEAFF. Here the CDR3 DNA reads TGCGCCAGCAGTGAGTCCGGAGAGTCCGACCCTGAAGCTTTCTTT.

The chain has TRBV19 and TRBJ2-7, with 7 bases fitting TRBD1. After removal of 5 bases from V and 4 bases from J, the junction contained 11 bases not matched to a gene. The CDR3 consists of 15 residues. CDR1 is LNHDA and CDR2 is SQIVND in the germline V gene (reference sequence). The CDR3 loop is CASSLTGTAEYEQYF. CDR3 coding DNA: TGTGCCAGTAGTTTAACCGGGACAGCTGAATACGAGCAGTACTTC. Together with reference TRBV19 and TRBJ2-7, the CDR3 gives the full variable domain: DGGITQSPKYLFRKEGQNVTLSCEQNLNHDAMYWYRQDPGQGLRLIYYSQIVNDFQKGDIAEGYSVSREKKESFPLTVTSAQKNPTAFYLCASSLTGTAEYEQYFGPGTRLTVT.

This clonotype was seen ten or more times. V is TRBV6-2 or TRBV6-3 and J is TRBJ2-5; 7 bases are shared with TRBD1. There are 13 residues in the CDR3. With 6 bases clipped from V and 2 bases from J, the junction kept 3 bases outside the gene matches. CDR1 is MNHEY and CDR2 is SVGEGT in the germline V gene. CDR3 bases: TGTGCCAGCAGCCGGGACAGACAAGAGACCCAGTACTTC. This encodes CASSRDRQETQYF.

This chain connects TRBV12-3 or TRBV12-4 to TRBJ2-2; D gene ambiguous. V was cut by 10 bases and J by 5 bases, with 17 bases left in between. The CDR3 is made up of 14 amino acids. CDR3 sequence reads: CATQPWGWTGELFF. CDR3 in DNA: TGTGCCACCCAACCCTGGGGTTGGACCGGGGAGCTGTTTTTT.

A few counts support this clonotype. The chain carries TRBV29-1 and TRBJ2-5, with D maybe TRBD2 (6 bases). V lost 7 bases and J lost 5, with 17 bases in between. Germline V lookup: CDR1 SQVTM, CDR2 ANQGSEA. This CDR3 has 13 residues. The chain's CDR3 is CSANTGERETQYF. CDR3 nucleotide sequence: TGCAGCGCAAACACGGGGGAACGGGAGACCCAGTACTTC.

The chain is built from TRBV7-9 and TRBJ1-4, with D unclear. V lost 5 bases, J lost 0 bases, and 16 bases lay in between. The CDR3 consists of 17 residues. CDR1 is SEHNR, CDR2 FQNEAQ, per germline (reference sequence). CDR3 protein: CASSTAGIFATNEKLFF. The CDR3 nucleotides read TGTGCCAGCAGCACAGCCGGGATTTTCGCAACTAATGAAAAACTGTTTTTT.

This clonotype was detected many times. V gene TRBV4-3 combines with J gene TRBJ2-7; tentative D call: TRBD1 (5 bases). Trimming pared 0 bases from V and 6 bases from J, leaving 12 bases between. Germline V gene data show CDR1 as LGHNA and CDR2 as YSLEER. The CDR3 has 14 residues. The CDR3 reads CASSQEWGLAEQYF. In DNA form, the CDR3 reads TGCGCCAGCAGCCAAGAGTGGGGCTTGGCCGAGCAGTACTTC.

V usage is TRBV6-5 and J usage is TRBJ2-6; TRBD1 matches at 7 bases. This CDR3 region has 17 residues. Germline CDR1 reads MNHEY; CDR2 reads SVGAGI. J gave up 2 bases and V 0 bases, and 4 bases lay outside the gene matches. The CDR3 region has the DNA TGTGCCAGCAGTTACTCACAGGGACAGCCTGGGGCCAACGTCCTGACTTTC. Its protein is CASSYSQGQPGANVLTF.

This chain connects TRBV6-5 to TRBJ1-2; D not resolved. V lost 2 bases and J 2 bases, leaving 3 bases between the germline ends. The CDR3 runs 12 residues. The germline V gene has CDR1 MNHEY and CDR2 SVGAGI. CDR3 in DNA: TGTGCCAGCAGTTACGGGAACTATGGCTACACCTTC. Protein product: CASSYGNYGYTF.

The sample holds many counts of this clonotype. The chain joins TRBV4-3 to TRBJ2-1; 10 nucleotides agree with TRBD2. The CDR3 consists of 15 residues. Germline assignment: CDR1 LGHNA and CDR2 YSLEER. Unmatched junction bases numbered 5, after V lost 1 base and J lost 8 bases. The CDR3 region is CASSQGQAGGHEQFF. Here the CDR3 DNA reads TGCGCCAGCAGCCAAGGGCAAGCGGGAGGGCATGAGCAGTTCTTC.

This clonotype was seen a handful of times. The gene calls are TRBV6-5 and TRBJ2-7, with 9 bases fitting TRBD2. The CDR3 extends over 22 amino acids. CDR1 and CDR2 (germline): MNHEY, SVGAGI. V lost 2 bases, J lost 2 bases, and 25 bases stayed unmatched. CDR3 residues: CASSYLVVGRVGRLAETYEQYF. For the CDR3, the DNA is TGTGCCAGCAGTTACCTAGTGGTGGGGCGGGTAGGTAGACTAGCGGAAACCTACGAGCAGTACTTC.

This clonotype turned up a few times. The gene calls are TRBV9 and TRBJ1-2; a possible D gene is TRBD1 (6 bases). The V end was cut by 2 bases, the J end by 5 bases, with 13 bases between. Germline loops: CDR1 SGDLS, CDR2 YYNGEE. The CDR3 loop spans 14 amino acids. The CDR3 nucleotides read TGTGCCAGCAGCGTGGGGGCTGGGGATTATGGCTACACCTTC. This sequence encodes CASSVGAGDYGYTF.

This clonotype was recorded at least ten times. CDR3 DNA: TGTGCCAGCAGTTCCTTGGACAGGCGGAGTCAGCCCCAGCATTTT. It translates to CASSSLDRRSQPQHF. The V gene is TRBV27, the J gene TRBJ1-5, with TRBD1 identical over 7 bases. This CDR3 is built from 15 residues. CDR1 and CDR2 (germline): MNHEY, SMNVEV (reference sequence). V shed 4 bases and J 6 bases; nucleotides not matched to a gene: 9.

This rearrangement joins TRBV7-9 to TRBJ2-5; D not certain. This CDR3 region has 15 residues. The germline gives CDR1 SEHNR, CDR2 FQNEAQ (reference sequence). V lost 5 bases to trimming and J lost 4 bases, with 17 bases between them. The CDR3 bases are TGTGCCAGCAGCGATCTAGGGCGAACGGTAGAGACCCAGTACTTC. It translates to CASSDLGRTVETQYF.

This chain connects TRBV4-1 to TRBJ2-3, with 10 bases that match TRBD2. J gave up 4 bases and V 0 bases, and 7 bases lay outside the gene matches. Looked up from germline, CDR1 is MGHRA and CDR2 is YSYEKL. The CDR3 consists of 17 residues. The CDR3 DNA reads as TGCGCCAGCAGCCAAGATTCGGCTAGCGGGGGCGCAGATACGCAGTATTTT. Its translation: CASSQDSASGGADTQYF.

This clonotype has more than one count but fewer than ten. The chain is built from TRBV9 and TRBJ2-7; 9 bases are a match to TRBD1. The V gene's germline CDR1 is SGDLS and CDR2 YYNGEE. J lost 4 bases, V lost 4 bases, and 12 bases had no gene match. The CDR3 length is 16 residues. Written as DNA, the CDR3 is TGTGCCAGCAGCCAGACCTCGACAGGGGGTTATTACGAGCAGTACTTC. It codes for CASSQTSTGGYYEQYF.

The chain employs TRBV15 and TRBJ1-1, with no clear D. Germline CDR1 reads LNHNV; CDR2 reads YYDKDF (reference sequence). The V and J ends lost 0 bases and 0 bases respectively, with 5 bases between them. The CDR3 consists of 14 residues. CDR3 nucleotides: TGTGCCACCAGCAGAGATCCGATGAACACTGAAGCTTTCTTT. The encoded protein is CATSRDPMNTEAFF.

This clonotype appeared a few times. V usage is TRBV27 and J usage is TRBJ2-2; weak D call: TRBD1 (6 bases). CDR3 size: 14 residues. With 9 bases removed from V and 0 bases from J, the gap between germline ends came to 11 bases. Germline loops: CDR1 MNHEY, CDR2 SMNVEV (reference sequence). The CDR3 spells CASTGFPNTGELFF. CDR3 DNA: TGTGCCAGTACAGGGTTTCCGAACACCGGGGAGCTGTTTTTT.

This clonotype turned up a few times. V and J are TRBV20-1 and TRBJ1-6, with TRBD1 identical over 7 bases. Trimming cost V 6 bases and J 3 bases; bases outside gene matches: 11. The CDR3 loop spans 16 amino acids. CDR1 is DFQATT, CDR2 SNEGSKA, per germline (reference sequence). The CDR3 nucleotides read TGCAGTGCCGGGACAGCGGATACCTTCTATAATTCACCCCTCCACTTT. Amino acids: CSAGTADTFYNSPLHF.

There are many counts of this clonotype. The genes are TRBV4-3 and TRBJ1-4, with a tentative D call TRBD1 (5 bases). This CDR3 is built from 16 residues. CDR1 is LGHNA, CDR2 YSLEER, per germline. The germline V and J ends were trimmed by 0 bases and 4 bases, with 12 bases remaining between them. The CDR3 reads CASSQERAGSNEKLFF. DNA for the CDR3: TGCGCCAGCAGCCAAGAGAGGGCAGGGAGTAATGAAAAACTGTTTTTT.

V and J are TRBV7-2 and TRBJ2-7; TRBD1 matches 7 bases. There are 14 residues in the CDR3. Losses at the gene ends were 3 bases for V and 5 bases for J; bases not matched to a gene: 7. The germline gives CDR1 SGHTA, CDR2 FQGNSA. CDR3 DNA: TGTGCCAGCAGCTTGACAGGGAAGGGCGACGAGCAGTACTTC. The encoded protein is CASSLTGKGDEQYF.

This clonotype was seen repeatedly, ten times or more. The chain recombines TRBV12-3 or TRBV12-4 with TRBJ1-1; 8 nucleotides line up with TRBD1. This CDR3 spans 13 amino acids. Trimming took 4 bases from V and 3 from J; bases not matched to a gene: 1. The CDR3 DNA follows: TGTGCCAGCAGTTCAGGGGGCCACACTGAAGCTTTCTTT. It yields the protein CASSSGGHTEAFF.

The CDR3 DNA sequence: TGCGCCAGCAGCTTGGCCGGGGTCCACTACAATGAGCAGTTCTTC. This sequence encodes CASSLAGVHYNEQFF. V usage is TRBV5-1 and J usage is TRBJ2-1; maybe TRBD2 (5 bases). V was pared by 0 bases and J by 3 bases, with 10 bases between. This CDR3 contains 15 residues. The germline V gene encodes CDR1 SGHRS and CDR2 YFSETQ.

This clonotype turned up a few times. The rearrangement uses TRBV20-1 and TRBJ1-4; D is unclear. The CDR3 loop spans 13 amino acids. CDR1 is DFQATT, CDR2 SNEGSKA, per germline (reference sequence). V gave up 6 bases and J gave up 1 base, with 9 bases separating them. CDR3 loop: CSALQETNEKLFF. CDR3 DNA sequence: TGCAGTGCCCTACAAGAAACTAATGAAAAACTGTTTTTT.

This clonotype was recorded a few times. The genes are TRBV6-5 and TRBJ1-6; D is uncertain. Germline V CDR1 and CDR2: MNHEY, SVGAGI. V was cut by 0 bases and J by 7 bases, with 10 bases left in between. This CDR3 contains 15 residues. CDR3 sequence reads: CASSYSRELNSPLHF. The CDR3, as DNA: TGTGCCAGCAGTTACTCGAGGGAGTTGAATTCACCCCTCCACTTT.